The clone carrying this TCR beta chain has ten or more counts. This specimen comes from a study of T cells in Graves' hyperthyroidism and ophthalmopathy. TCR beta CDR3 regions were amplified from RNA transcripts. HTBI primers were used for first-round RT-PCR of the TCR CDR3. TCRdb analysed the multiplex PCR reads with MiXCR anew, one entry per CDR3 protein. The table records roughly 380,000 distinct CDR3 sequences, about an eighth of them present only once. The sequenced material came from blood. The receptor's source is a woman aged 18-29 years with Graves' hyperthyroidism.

The CDR3 reads CASSITGGPSSGYEQYF. The CDR3 nucleotides read TGTGCCAGCAGTATAACGGGAGGGCCATCCTCTGGGTACGAGCAGTACTTC. The rearrangement links TRBV12-3 or TRBV12-4 to TRBJ2-7; 8 bases line up with TRBD2. The CDR3 covers 17 residues. The trim removed 5 bases at V and 4 bases at J, leaving 16 bases unmatched.